The clone carrying this TCR beta chain was picked up a small number of times. The antigen remains undetermined. Study conclusions and caveats: Tumor Tregs overlapped most with tumor, then blood, naive CD4+ cells.

The CDR3 has 15 amino acids. Germline V CDR1 and CDR2: KGHSH, LQKENI. V shed 2 bases, J shed 5 bases, and the junction held 5 bases outside the gene matches. TCRdb fed the 5' RACE reads into MiXCR, producing one record per CDR3 protein. Of nearly 55,000 distinct CDR3 sequences in the sample, about 15% were seen once. The specimen was naive CD4+ T cells sorted from blood. Subset defined: naive CD4+ T cells, CD4+CD45RA+CD25-. The rearrangement links TRBV18 to TRBJ1-1; 10 bases are shared with TRBD1. The sequence derives from a female donor with breast cancer. The CDR3: CASSPSDRGSTEAFF. CDR3 bases: TGTGCCAGCTCACCATCGGACAGGGGGTCGACTGAAGCTTTCTTT.